This is a list of T cell receptor beta chains from one sample in a study of blood T cells in healthy people across ages. TCRdb fed the 5' RACE reads into MiXCR, producing one record per CDR3 protein. The top ten clones hold more than 8% of a sample with fewer than 800,000 distinct CDR3 sequences, around 25% of them seen once. The sample was also linked to a second study, of T cells of mothers and their children.

Sequencing was carried out using blood. Source of these receptors: a boy between 10 and 17 years old in good health. Each CDR3 is given with its conserved first and last residue. A D gene is named only where the DNA matches it firmly. A row's size may be missing; if present it is once, few, many or a size class.

clone_size: NA
d_call: TRBD1
v_call: TRBV29-1
j_call: TRBJ2-1
cdr3_nt: TGCAGCGGGGACCGGGACAGGGAGGGTAATGAGCAGTTCTTC
cdr3_aa: CSGDRDREGNEQFF

clone_size: few
d_call: NA
v_call: TRBV20-1
j_call: TRBJ2-7
cdr3_nt: TGCAGTGCCCAGCTAGGACGGAGCTACGAGCAGTACTTC
cdr3_aa: CSAQLGRSYEQYF

clone_size: many
d_call: NA
v_call: TRBV7-9
j_call: TRBJ2-1
cdr3_nt: TGTGCCAGCAGCCCTCCGTTTGTGGATGAGCAGTTCTTC
cdr3_aa: CASSPPFVDEQFF

clone_size: few
d_call: TRBD2
v_call: TRBV29-1
j_call: TRBJ2-1
cdr3_nt: TGCAGCGTCCCTGGGGAGGGACCTTCCTACAATGAGCAGTTCTTC
cdr3_aa: CSVPGEGPSYNEQFF

clone_size: NA
d_call: TRBD1
v_call: TRBV14
j_call: TRBJ1-2
cdr3_nt: TGTGCCAGCAGCCAGAGATCAGGGGGCCAATATGGCTACACCTTC
cdr3_aa: CASSQRSGGQYGYTF

clone_size: NA
d_call: NA
v_call: TRBV11-2
j_call: TRBJ2-1
cdr3_nt: TGTGCCAGCGGCCGTGACAGGTCCCCTTACAATGAGCAGTTCTTC
cdr3_aa: CASGRDRSPYNEQFF

clone_size: few
d_call: NA
v_call: TRBV29-1
j_call: TRBJ1-1
cdr3_nt: TGCAGCGCTATCCACAGGGACGCGAACACTGAAGCTTTCTTT
cdr3_aa: CSAIHRDANTEAFF

clone_size: NA
d_call: NA
v_call: TRBV7-3
j_call: TRBJ2-5
cdr3_nt: TGTGCCAGCAGCTTACATGGGGAAGAGACCCAGTACTTC
cdr3_aa: CASSLHGEETQYF

clone_size: few
d_call: TRBD2
v_call: TRBV28
j_call: TRBJ2-7
cdr3_nt: TGTGCCAGCAGCACTCCCTGGACTAGCGGAAACTCCTACGAGCAGTACTTC
cdr3_aa: CASSTPWTSGNSYEQYF

clone_size: NA
d_call: TRBD2
v_call: TRBV9
j_call: TRBJ2-7
cdr3_nt: TGTGCCAGCAGCGTCACCGGGACTAGCTCCTACGAGCAGTACTTC
cdr3_aa: CASSVTGTSSYEQYF

clone_size: NA
d_call: NA
v_call: TRBV12-5
j_call: TRBJ2-3
cdr3_nt: TGTGCTAGTGGCCAGACTAGTTCCACAGATACGCAGTATTTT
cdr3_aa: CASGQTSSTDTQYF

clone_size: once
d_call: NA
v_call: TRBV5-1
j_call: TRBJ2-7
cdr3_nt: TGCGCCAGCAGCTTGACGGGCGGCATAGGGGAGCAGTACTTC
cdr3_aa: CASSLTGGIGEQYF

clone_size: NA
d_call: TRBD2
v_call: TRBV2
j_call: TRBJ2-1
cdr3_nt: TGTGCCACTTCCGGACTAGCGGGAGCCAGTGAGCAGTTCTTC
cdr3_aa: CATSGLAGASEQFF

clone_size: few
d_call: TRBD2
v_call: TRBV6-2/TRBV6-3
j_call: TRBJ2-7
cdr3_nt: TGTGCCAGCAGGACGGGACTAGCGGCACCCTACGAGCAGTACTTC
cdr3_aa: CASRTGLAAPYEQYF

clone_size: few
d_call: TRBD2
v_call: TRBV20-1
j_call: TRBJ2-5
cdr3_nt: TGCAGTGCTAGAGGGGAGTTGCGGGGGAAAGTGGAGACCCAGTACTTC
cdr3_aa: CSARGELRGKVETQYF

clone_size: few
d_call: NA
v_call: TRBV29-1
j_call: TRBJ1-1
cdr3_nt: TGCAGCGTCCTCAGGGGTGGGAGGAACACTGAAGCTTTCTTT
cdr3_aa: CSVLRGGRNTEAFF

clone_size: NA
d_call: TRBD2
v_call: TRBV29-1
j_call: TRBJ2-1
cdr3_nt: TGCAGCGTTGTCTGGCTAGCGGGTTACAATGAGCAGTTCTTC
cdr3_aa: CSVVWLAGYNEQFF

clone_size: NA
d_call: NA
v_call: TRBV9
j_call: TRBJ2-2
cdr3_nt: TGTGCCAGCAGCGTCCTAGGCAGGGAGCTGTTTTTT
cdr3_aa: CASSVLGRELFF

clone_size: few
d_call: TRBD1
v_call: TRBV7-2
j_call: TRBJ1-1
cdr3_nt: TGTGCCAGCAGCTTAAAGTATCGGGACAGGGGTCACATGAACACTGAAGCTTTCTTT
cdr3_aa: CASSLKYRDRGHMNTEAFF

clone_size: few
d_call: NA
v_call: TRBV28
j_call: TRBJ2-5
cdr3_nt: TGTGCCAGCAGCCCACCCGAGGACTATGCCCAAGAGACCCAGTACTTC
cdr3_aa: CASSPPEDYAQETQYF

clone_size: NA
d_call: NA
v_call: TRBV10-3
j_call: TRBJ1-1
cdr3_nt: TGTGCCATCAGTGCACAGCCGAACACTGAAGCTTTCTTT
cdr3_aa: CAISAQPNTEAFF

clone_size: NA
d_call: NA
v_call: TRBV7-2
j_call: TRBJ2-7
cdr3_nt: TGTGCCAGCAGTCACAGGGACGCCTACGAGCAGTACTTC
cdr3_aa: CASSHRDAYEQYF

clone_size: NA
d_call: TRBD1
v_call: TRBV5-1
j_call: TRBJ2-5
cdr3_nt: TGCGCCAGCAGCCAAAAAAGGTGGGGACAGGGGGAGGAGACCCAGTACTTC
cdr3_aa: CASSQKRWGQGEETQYF

clone_size: NA
d_call: TRBD1
v_call: TRBV7-8
j_call: TRBJ2-7
cdr3_nt: TGTGCCAGCAGCTTTTCCAGGGGGACGAGGAGGATGAGCGAGCAGTACTTC
cdr3_aa: CASSFSRGTRRMSEQYF

clone_size: NA
d_call: NA
v_call: TRBV6-5
j_call: TRBJ2-7
cdr3_nt: TGTGCCAGCAGCCCGAGACCCACAGGTCGCGAGCAGTGCTTC
cdr3_aa: CASSPRPTGREQCF

clone_size: few
d_call: NA
v_call: TRBV7-3
j_call: TRBJ2-3
cdr3_nt: TGTGCCAGCAGATCCCAAGGAGAAGATACGCAGTATTTT
cdr3_aa: CASRSQGEDTQYF

clone_size: few
d_call: NA
v_call: TRBV6-1
j_call: TRBJ1-1
cdr3_nt: TGTGCCAGCAGTGTAACAGGGTGGGCAAAGAACACTGAAGCTTTCTTT
cdr3_aa: CASSVTGWAKNTEAFF

clone_size: NA
d_call: TRBD1
v_call: TRBV28
j_call: TRBJ2-2
cdr3_nt: TGTGCCAGCAGCGCCGGGACAGGGGGCGCCGGGGAGCTGTTTTTT
cdr3_aa: CASSAGTGGAGELFF

clone_size: once
d_call: NA
v_call: TRBV20-1
j_call: TRBJ1-2
cdr3_nt: TGCAGTGCTAGGGGGGTGGGGGCCGCAGCTAACTATGGCTACACCTTC
cdr3_aa: CSARGVGAAANYGYTF

clone_size: NA
d_call: NA
v_call: TRBV12-3/TRBV12-4
j_call: TRBJ1-2
cdr3_nt: TGTGCCAGCAGTTTATCGTGGTATGGCTACACCTTC
cdr3_aa: CASSLSWYGYTF

clone_size: NA
d_call: TRBD2
v_call: TRBV9
j_call: TRBJ2-1
cdr3_nt: TGTGCCAGCAGCCCAGCCGGGACTAGCTCTGGTGAGCAGTTCTTC
cdr3_aa: CASSPAGTSSGEQFF

clone_size: few
d_call: TRBD1
v_call: TRBV28
j_call: TRBJ1-2
cdr3_nt: TGTGCCAGCAGGCCGTGGGGTTCCGGGACAGATGGCTACACCTTC
cdr3_aa: CASRPWGSGTDGYTF

clone_size: NA
d_call: NA
v_call: TRBV20-1
j_call: TRBJ2-3
cdr3_nt: TGCAGTGCTAGAGATAGGTCGCGGTACACAGATACGCAGTATTTT
cdr3_aa: CSARDRSRYTDTQYF

clone_size: NA
d_call: NA
v_call: TRBV7-2
j_call: TRBJ1-6
cdr3_nt: TGTGCCAGCAGCTTAGGTCCGGCAGGGAGGTCACCCCTCCACTTT
cdr3_aa: CASSLGPAGRSPLHF

clone_size: NA
d_call: TRBD2
v_call: TRBV13
j_call: TRBJ2-3
cdr3_nt: TGTGCCAGCAGCTCCGGACTAGCGGTCCTCACAGATACGCAGTATTTT
cdr3_aa: CASSSGLAVLTDTQYF

clone_size: NA
d_call: TRBD2
v_call: TRBV14
j_call: TRBJ2-1
cdr3_nt: TGTGCCAGCAGCTTACTAGCGGCGTTTTACAATGAGCAGTTCTTC
cdr3_aa: CASSLLAAFYNEQFF

clone_size: NA
d_call: NA
v_call: TRBV4-1
j_call: TRBJ1-2
cdr3_nt: TGCGCCAGCAGCCTTCTTGACGCTTCCGGCTACACCTTC
cdr3_aa: CASSLLDASGYTF

clone_size: few
d_call: NA
v_call: TRBV20-1
j_call: TRBJ2-1
cdr3_nt: TGCAGTGCTAGAGATTTGGCGGTGGAGCAGTTCTTC
cdr3_aa: CSARDLAVEQFF

clone_size: NA
d_call: NA
v_call: TRBV28
j_call: TRBJ2-7
cdr3_nt: TGTGCCAGCAGCCCCGGACAGTCATATAGCTCCTACGAGCAGTACTTC
cdr3_aa: CASSPGQSYSSYEQYF

clone_size: NA
d_call: NA
v_call: TRBV4-3
j_call: TRBJ2-7
cdr3_nt: TGCGCCAGCAGCCAAGACAGGGAGCCCCGAGACGAGCAGTACTTC
cdr3_aa: CASSQDREPRDEQYF

clone_size: NA
d_call: NA
v_call: TRBV4-3
j_call: TRBJ1-5
cdr3_nt: TGCGCCAGCAGCCAAGATCTAAGCAACAATCAGCCCCAGCATTTT
cdr3_aa: CASSQDLSNNQPQHF

clone_size: NA
d_call: TRBD2
v_call: TRBV12-3/TRBV12-4
j_call: TRBJ2-5
cdr3_nt: TGTGCCAGCAGTTTACTAGCGGGGTTCCAAGAGACCCAGTACTTC
cdr3_aa: CASSLLAGFQETQYF

clone_size: few
d_call: NA
v_call: TRBV2
j_call: TRBJ2-5
cdr3_nt: TGTGCCAGCAGGGGGAGAACGGAGACCCAGTACTTC
cdr3_aa: CASRGRTETQYF

clone_size: few
d_call: TRBD2
v_call: TRBV24-1
j_call: TRBJ2-1
cdr3_nt: TGTGCCACCAGTGATTTAGGGACTAGTTCGGCTGGTGAGCAGTTCTTC
cdr3_aa: CATSDLGTSSAGEQFF